This is a list of T cell receptor beta chains from one sample in a study of T cell repertoires in cytomegalovirus infection. For these TCRs, the target antigens are not known. TCRdb re-called the reads with MiXCR, one entry per CDR3 protein. The repertoire holds 750,000 to 950,000 distinct CDR3 sequences, roughly 28% seen once, with about an eighth in the top ten. This material consisted of cultured CD8+ T cells from PBMCs, taken from culture after CMV antigen stimulation. These TCRs come from a human donor in good health (CMV status not recorded). Some clones in this sample may be carry-over from other donors' samples. CDR3s include the opening cysteine and the closing phenylalanine or tryptophan. D genes are given only for firm matches. Not every row has a clone size; where given, it reads once, few, many or a size class.

D	J	size	V	CDR3	DNA
.	TRBJ2-7	.	TRBV10-3	CAITDPQIPYEQYF	TGTGCCATCACCGACCCACAGATCCCATACGAGCAGTACTTC
TRBD1	TRBJ2-2	few	TRBV6-1	CASRDRENVAGELFF	TGTGCCAGCAGGGACAGGGAAAATGTGGCCGGGGAGCTGTTTTTT
.	TRBJ2-2	few	TRBV27	CASKVNTGELFF	TGTGCCAGCAAGGTGAACACCGGGGAGCTGTTTTTT
TRBD1	TRBJ2-5	.	TRBV5-4	CASSTGQGLETQYF	TGTGCCAGCAGCACCGGACAGGGGCTCGAGACCCAGTACTTC
.	TRBJ1-3	few	TRBV7-2	CASSPGPYVRNTIYF	TGTGCCAGCAGCCCGGGACCATACGTTAGGAATACCATATATTTT
.	TRBJ1-2	.	TRBV7-9	CASSLEGKWHYGYTF	TGTGCCAGCAGCTTAGAGGGGAAGTGGCACTATGGCTACACCTTC
.	TRBJ2-4	.	TRBV6-5	CASSYTPAKNIQYF	TGTGCCAGCAGTTATACTCCAGCCAAAAACATTCAGTACTTC
.	TRBJ2-1	few	TRBV11-2	CASSLRGGIQGIAYNEQFF	TGTGCCAGCAGCTTAAGGGGGGGCATACAGGGGATCGCCTACAATGAGCAGTTCTTC
TRBD1	TRBJ2-7	few	TRBV2	CASRGGSLGDYEQYF	TGTGCCAGCCGAGGGGGCTCGCTGGGGGACTACGAGCAGTACTTC
.	TRBJ1-1	few	TRBV6-2/TRBV6-3	CASRTTDLNTEAFF	TGTGCCAGCAGGACGACAGACCTTAACACTGAAGCTTTCTTT
.	TRBJ2-1	many	TRBV5-1	CASSFEQGSINEQFF	TGCGCCAGCAGCTTTGAACAGGGTAGTATAAATGAGCAGTTCTTC
.	TRBJ2-3	many	TRBV7-8	CASSLAGLGTHTDTQYF	TGTGCCAGCAGCTTAGCCGGACTTGGAACCCACACAGATACGCAGTATTTT
.	TRBJ1-5	many	TRBV19	CASSTRGIQQEPQHF	TGTGCCAGTAGTACGAGGGGTATTCAGCAAGAGCCCCAGCATTTT